This TCR beta chain is drawn from a study of Ad26.COV2.S vaccination and SARS-CoV-2 variants. The overall study: Administration of Ad26.COV2.S was intramuscular, either once or twice 56 days apart.

The treatment here: around 19 received Ad26.COV2.S at low or high dose, single or two shots; 5 received placebo; per-sample allocation not given. Sampling happened 63 days after the first vaccine or placebo injection. Vaccination employed an Ad26 vector expressing the Wuhan-strain SARS-CoV-2 spike. Only in-frame clones appear in the TCRdb table, and some are missing; sequencing was by immunoSEQ multiplex PCR. The table has some 320,000 clones, around 85% seen once. Concerning this clone itself: What it binds is not known.

V lost 4 bases to trimming and J lost 3 bases; unmatched junction nucleotides: 3. This CDR3 contains 15 residues. CDR1 and CDR2 (germline): SEHNR, FQNEAQ (reference sequence). The study, taken as a whole, reports: There was reportedly substantial breadth in spike-specific CD8+ and CD4+ T cell responses after vaccination.

The clonotype originates from a person aged 18-65 years who received the Ad26.COV2.S COVID-19 vaccine or a placebo. The source was peripheral blood, collected in a trial of Ad26.COV2.S vaccine versus placebo. The V gene is TRBV7-9, the J gene TRBJ2-2; TRBD1 matches 9 bases. The CDR3 here is CASSSRTGDTGELFF. CDR3 sequence (DNA): TGTGCCAGCAGCTCTCGGACAGGGGACACCGGGGAGCTGTTTTTT.